The 16 T cell receptor beta chains listed next were all sequenced from one sample in a study of blood T cell repertoires in COVID-19. Assay used: immunoSEQ multiplex PCR; TCRdb lists only in-frame clones, some missing. The profile shows about 48,000 clones, around 79% of them singletons. Sequenced material: peripheral blood. The receptor source for this set is a human donor with active or convalescent COVID-19. The donor label of this sample is uncertain.

The rearrangement links TRBV27 to TRBJ2-1; D unclear. The V gene lost 3 bases and the J gene lost 0 bases, with 9 bases spanning the gap. Germline V CDR1 and CDR2: MNHEY, SMNVEV (reference sequence). The CDR3 is 15 amino acids. The CDR3 bases are TGTGCCAGCAGTTTTGCACTTACCTCCTACAATGAGCAGTTCTTC. Translation gives CASSFALTSYNEQFF.

The chain couples TRBV6-6 to TRBJ2-7; TRBD1 matches at 7 bases. Unmatched junction bases numbered 9, after V lost 7 bases and J lost 3 bases. The CDR3 is 14 amino acids. Germline loops: CDR1 MNHNY, CDR2 SVGAGI (reference sequence). This CDR3 is CASTTQGNYYEQYF. The CDR3 DNA follows: TGTGCCAGCACCACACAGGGGAATTACTACGAGCAGTACTTC.

The chain carries TRBV7-2 and TRBJ2-3; 9 nucleotides align to TRBD1. V trimming: 2 bases; J trimming: 3 bases; junction bases outside the gene matches: 6. The CDR3 runs to 16 residues. Germline CDR1 reads SGHTA; CDR2 reads FQGNSA. The CDR3 DNA is TGTGCCAGCAGCTTATACAGGGGGCGCGGGACAGATACGCAGTATTTT. Amino acid sequence: CASSLYRGRGTDTQYF.

The CDR3 DNA sequence: TGTGCCAGCAGCCGTTACAAGAATAGCGGGTTATCCTACGAGCAGTACTTC. As protein: CASSRYKNSGLSYEQYF. This rearrangement joins TRBV3-1 (or the pseudogene TRBV3-2) to TRBJ2-7; 7 bases match TRBD2. The ends lost 4 bases at V and 1 base at J; junction bases unmatched: 13. Germline V lookup: CDR1 LGHDT, CDR2 YNNKEL (reference sequence). The CDR3 totals 17 residues.

This clone was found once. This chain links TRBV23-1 with TRBJ1-2; D possibly corresponds to TRBD1 (6 bases). TRBV23-1 falls under the ORF class, with uncertain function. This CDR3 has 18 amino acids. The ends were cut back, 2 bases at V and 0 bases at J, with 19 bases in the middle. The CDR3 sequence: CASSQPTGQREPNYGYTF. The CDR3 coding sequence is TGCGCCAGCAGTCAACCGACTGGACAGCGAGAACCTAACTATGGCTACACCTTC.

The rearrangement links TRBV3-1 (or the pseudogene TRBV3-2) to TRBJ1-1; TRBD1 matches 8 bases. The CDR3 has 14 residues. Trimming took 1 base from V and 4 from J; bases not matched to a gene: 2. Germline V gene data show CDR1 as LGHDT and CDR2 as YNNKEL (reference sequence). The CDR3 sequence: CASSQGRGRTEAFF. For the CDR3, the DNA is TGTGCCAGCAGCCAAGGCAGGGGGCGCACTGAAGCTTTCTTT.

This clone is medium-sized by share. The rearrangement uses TRBV7-2 and TRBJ1-5; 10 bases match TRBD1. The V gene's germline CDR1 is SGHTA and CDR2 FQGNSA. After removal of 4 bases from V and 1 base from J, the junction contained 1 base not matched to a gene. This CDR3 has 15 amino acids. The CDR3 protein is CASSWGQGSNQPQHF. The CDR3 DNA reads TGTGCCAGCAGCTGGGGACAGGGGAGCAATCAGCCCCAGCATTTT.

This chain links TRBV24-1 with TRBJ2-3, with 10 bases fitting TRBD2. Germline values: CDR1 KGHDR, CDR2 SFDVKD. V gave up 4 bases and J gave up 0 bases; unmatched junction bases: 3. The CDR3 has 16 amino acids. The CDR3 loop reads CATSDPTSGSTDTQYF. CDR3 nucleotides: TGTGCCACCAGTGACCCGACTAGCGGGAGCACAGATACGCAGTATTTT.

In nucleotides, the CDR3 is TGTGCCAGTAGTCTCGGGGCGAGGACAGGGGGCAATCAGCCCCAGCATTTT. Amino acids: CASSLGARTGGNQPQHF. The chain combines TRBV19 with TRBJ1-5; 9 bases align to TRBD1. Germline trimming cut 5 bases from V and 2 bases from J; bases unmatched to any gene: 10. Germline V gives CDR1 LNHDA, CDR2 SQIVND (reference sequence). The CDR3 contains 17 residues.

This clone was seen ten or more times. Other DNA sequences in this sample translate to the same CDR3. The V gene is TRBV7-3, the J gene TRBJ2-1, with TRBD1 matching 11 bases. The germline V gene has CDR1 SGHTA and CDR2 FQGTGA. V was pared by 3 bases and J by 6 bases, with 4 bases of the junction left unmatched. The CDR3 length is 15 residues. As DNA, the CDR3 is TGTGCCAGCAGCTTCGGACAGGGGGCAGGCAATGAGCAGTTCTTC. It translates to CASSFGQGAGNEQFF.

This clone has a single count. The chain's CDR3 is CASSPLLRGNTEAFF. The CDR3, as DNA: TGTGCCAGCTCACCCCTTCTGAGAGGGAACACTGAAGCTTTCTTT. V is TRBV18 and J is TRBJ1-1, with unresolved D. Trimming stripped 3 bases from V and 1 base from J, with 12 bases between. Germline CDR1 is KGHSH and CDR2 is LQKENI. This CDR3 is 15 amino acids long.

This chain uses TRBV28 with TRBJ2-7; D is uncertain. V lost 2 bases and J 2 bases, leaving 7 bases between the germline ends. Germline assignment: CDR1 MDHEN and CDR2 SYDVKM. CDR3 length equals 13 residues. The CDR3 bases are TGTGCCAGCAGTTTAGGCCTGACCTACGAGCAGTACTTC. This sequence encodes CASSLGLTYEQYF.

The J gene is TRBJ2-5, the V gene TRBV10-3; weak D call: TRBD2 (6 bases). Trimming took off 4 bases at V and 2 bases at J, with 14 bases between the two ends. This CDR3 region has 15 residues. Germline assignment: CDR1 ENHRY and CDR2 SYGVKD. CDR3 sequence (DNA): TGTGCCATCAGTGGGGGGGTTTCGGGGCAAGAGACCCAGTACTTC. As protein: CAISGGVSGQETQYF.

The V and J genes are TRBV28 and TRBJ1-2, with D perhaps TRBD1 (6 bases). This CDR3 has 15 residues. The V and J ends lost 4 bases and 2 bases respectively, with 14 bases between them. CDR1 MDHEN and CDR2 SYDVKM come from the germline V gene. CDR3 sequence (DNA): TGTGCCAGCAGTTCCCCCATGGGGGCGAACTATGGCTACACCTTC. Translated, it gives CASSSPMGANYGYTF.

The chain joins TRBV12-5 to TRBJ2-5; 13 positions match TRBD2. Germline CDR1 reads LGHNT; CDR2 reads FRNRAP. Trimming at V came to 0 bases and at J to 4 bases, leaving 5 bases not matched to a gene. The CDR3 extends over 17 amino acids. Here the CDR3 DNA reads TGTGCTAGTGGTTTGGTAAGGACTAGCGGGAGCGGAGAGACCCAGTACTTC. The encoded protein is CASGLVRTSGSGETQYF.

This rearrangement joins TRBV28 to TRBJ1-6, with 7 bases lining up with TRBD1. The CDR3 loop spans 14 amino acids. Trimming took 7 bases from V and 10 from J; bases not matched to a gene: 10. Germline V gene sequence: CDR1 MDHEN, CDR2 SYDVKM. DNA for the CDR3: TGTGCCAGCATCCAAAGGACAGGATACTCACCCCTCCACTTT. Translated: CASIQRTGYSPLHF.